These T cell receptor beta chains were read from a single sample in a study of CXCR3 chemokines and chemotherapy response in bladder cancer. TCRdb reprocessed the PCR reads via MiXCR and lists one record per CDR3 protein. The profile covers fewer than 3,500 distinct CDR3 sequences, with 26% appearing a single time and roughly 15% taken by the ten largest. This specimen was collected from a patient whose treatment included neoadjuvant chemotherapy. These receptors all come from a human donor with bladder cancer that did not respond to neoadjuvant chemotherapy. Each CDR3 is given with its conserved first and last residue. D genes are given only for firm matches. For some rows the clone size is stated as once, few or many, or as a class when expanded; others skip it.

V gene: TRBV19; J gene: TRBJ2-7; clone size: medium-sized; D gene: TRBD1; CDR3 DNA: TGTGCCAGTAGACCGACCGGGACAGGGAGTAGTTACGAGCAGTACTTC; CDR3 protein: CASRPTGTGSSYEQYF
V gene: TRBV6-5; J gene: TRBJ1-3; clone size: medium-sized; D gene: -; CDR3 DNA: TGTGCCAGCAGCCTAGGGGTCGATGCTGGAAACACCATATATTTT; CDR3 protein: CASSLGVDAGNTIYF
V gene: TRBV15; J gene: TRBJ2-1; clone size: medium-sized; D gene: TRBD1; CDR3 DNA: TGTGCCACCAGCAGACCCGGGACAGGGGAAGTCGGTGAGCAGTTCTTC; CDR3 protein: CATSRPGTGEVGEQFF
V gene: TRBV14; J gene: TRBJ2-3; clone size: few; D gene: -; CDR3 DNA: TGTGCCAGCAGCCAAGGTGCGGTCTTTGGCACAGATACGCAGTATTTT; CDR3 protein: CASSQGAVFGTDTQYF
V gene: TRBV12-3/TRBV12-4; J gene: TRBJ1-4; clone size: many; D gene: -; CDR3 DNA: TGTGCCAGCAGTTTAGGCACGGGTTCAACTAATGAAAAACTGTTTTTT; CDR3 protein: CASSLGTGSTNEKLFF
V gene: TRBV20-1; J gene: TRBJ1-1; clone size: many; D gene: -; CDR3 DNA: TGCAGTGCTAGATTGGCACCGAACACTGAAGCTTTCTTT; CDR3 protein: CSARLAPNTEAFF
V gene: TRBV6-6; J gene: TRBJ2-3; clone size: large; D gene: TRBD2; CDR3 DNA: TGTGCCAGCAGTTACGACCGGGCGGGGGGGACAGATACGCAGTATTTT; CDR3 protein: CASSYDRAGGTDTQYF
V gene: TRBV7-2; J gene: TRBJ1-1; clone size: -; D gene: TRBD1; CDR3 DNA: TGTGCCAGCAGCGCTCGCTGGGGACAGGGGAACACTGAAGCTTTCTTT; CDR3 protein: CASSARWGQGNTEAFF
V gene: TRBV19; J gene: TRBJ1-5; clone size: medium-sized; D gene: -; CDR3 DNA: TGTGCCAGCCGAAGACAAGTCAATCAGCCCCAGCATTTT; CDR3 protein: CASRRQVNQPQHF
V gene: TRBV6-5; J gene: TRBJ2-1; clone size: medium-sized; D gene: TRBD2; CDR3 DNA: TGTGCCAGCAGTTACTACACTAGCGACTACAATGAGCAGTTCTTC; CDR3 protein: CASSYYTSDYNEQFF
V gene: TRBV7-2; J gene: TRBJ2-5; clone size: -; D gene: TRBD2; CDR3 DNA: TGTGCCAGCAGCTTAGGATCTAGCGGGGGGCCCGTCCGAGAGACCCAGTACTTC; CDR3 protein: CASSLGSSGGPVRETQYF
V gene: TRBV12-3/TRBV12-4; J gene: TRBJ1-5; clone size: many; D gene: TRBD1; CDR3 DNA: TGTGCCAGCAGTCCGGGACAGGGGAGAGGGCCCAATCAGCCCCAGCATTTT; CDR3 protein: CASSPGQGRGPNQPQHF
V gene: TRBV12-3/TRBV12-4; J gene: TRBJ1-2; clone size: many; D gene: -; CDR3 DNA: TGTGCCAGCAGTTCGTGGGCGGGCGAGAGTGGCTACACCTTC; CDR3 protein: CASSSWAGESGYTF
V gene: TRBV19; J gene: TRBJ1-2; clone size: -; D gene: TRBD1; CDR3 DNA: TGTGCCAGTAGTATATTCCCCGGGACAGGGTCAAGCTATGGCTACACCTTC; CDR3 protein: CASSIFPGTGSSYGYTF
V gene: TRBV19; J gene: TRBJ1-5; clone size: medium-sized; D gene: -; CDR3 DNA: TGTGCCAGTAGTATTGATATTCAGCCCCAGCATTTT; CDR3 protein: CASSIDIQPQHF
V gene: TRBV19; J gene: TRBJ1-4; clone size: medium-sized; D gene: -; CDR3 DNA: TGTGCCACGTCCCCCGGCACAACTAATGAAAAACTGTTTTTT; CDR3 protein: CATSPGTTNEKLFF
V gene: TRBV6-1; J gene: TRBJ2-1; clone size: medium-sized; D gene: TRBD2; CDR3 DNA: TGTGCCAGCAGTCTAACACCCGCGGGGACTAGCGGGGACAATGAGCAGTTCTTC; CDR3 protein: CASSLTPAGTSGDNEQFF
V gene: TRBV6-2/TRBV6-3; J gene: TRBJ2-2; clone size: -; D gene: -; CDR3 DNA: TGTGCCAGCAGTTACGGGAGCACCGGGGAGCTGTTTTTT; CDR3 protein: CASSYGSTGELFF
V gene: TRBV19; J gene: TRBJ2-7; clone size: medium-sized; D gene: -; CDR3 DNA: TGTGCCAGTAGTATAAACCCGACGACAGCCGAGCAGTACTTC; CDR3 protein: CASSINPTTAEQYF
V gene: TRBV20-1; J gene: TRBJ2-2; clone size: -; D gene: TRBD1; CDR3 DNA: TGCAGTGCCACAACGGGACAGGGCAACACCGGGGAGCTGTTTTTT; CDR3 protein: CSATTGQGNTGELFF
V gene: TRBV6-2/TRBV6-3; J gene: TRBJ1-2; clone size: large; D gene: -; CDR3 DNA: TGTGCCAGCAGTTACGGGCAGAGATACTATGGCTACACCTTC; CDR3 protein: CASSYGQRYYGYTF
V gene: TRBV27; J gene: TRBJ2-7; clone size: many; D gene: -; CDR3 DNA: TGTGCCAGCAGTTTACGGGACAACTCCTACGAGCAGTACTTC; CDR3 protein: CASSLRDNSYEQYF
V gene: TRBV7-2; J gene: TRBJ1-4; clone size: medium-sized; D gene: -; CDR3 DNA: TGTGCCAGCAGCTTGCCGACTACCGAAAAACTGTTTTTT; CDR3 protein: CASSLPTTEKLFF
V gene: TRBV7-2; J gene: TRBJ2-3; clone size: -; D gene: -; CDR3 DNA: TGTGCCAGCAGCTTAGGGCAGATAGCGGATAGCACAGATACGCAGTATTTT; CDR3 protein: CASSLGQIADSTDTQYF
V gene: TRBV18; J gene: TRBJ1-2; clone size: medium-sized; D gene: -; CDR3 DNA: TGTGCCAGCTCACCAAGTCGACCTTATGGCTACACCTTC; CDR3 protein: CASSPSRPYGYTF
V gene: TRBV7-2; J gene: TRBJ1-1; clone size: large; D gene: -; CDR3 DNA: TGTGCCAGCAGCTTACAGGGCCAGGGGAACACTGAAGCTTTCTTT; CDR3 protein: CASSLQGQGNTEAFF
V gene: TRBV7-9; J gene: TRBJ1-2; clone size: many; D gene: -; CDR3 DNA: TGTGCCAGCAGCTTAGTTGCAGCCCCTAGCTCTAACTATGGCTACACCTTC; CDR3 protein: CASSLVAAPSSNYGYTF
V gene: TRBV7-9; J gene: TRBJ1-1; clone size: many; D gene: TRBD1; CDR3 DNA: TGTGCCAGTCTTACAGGGGGGAACACTGAAGCTTTCTTT; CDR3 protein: CASLTGGNTEAFF
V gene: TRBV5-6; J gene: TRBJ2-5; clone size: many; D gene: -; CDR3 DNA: TGTGCCAGCAGTTCCCTCGGCAGAACTTCATCGACCATCGCCCAAGAGACCCAGTACTTC; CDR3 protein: CASSSLGRTSSTIAQETQYF
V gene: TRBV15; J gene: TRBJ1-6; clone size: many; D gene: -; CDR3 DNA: TGTGCCACCAGCAGAGCCCAGGGCGGTTCACCCCTCCACTTT; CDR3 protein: CATSRAQGGSPLHF
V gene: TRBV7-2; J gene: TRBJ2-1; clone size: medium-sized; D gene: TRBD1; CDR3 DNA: TGTGCCAGCAGCTTAATCGGGACAGGGGTTTACAATGAGCAGTTCTTC; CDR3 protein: CASSLIGTGVYNEQFF
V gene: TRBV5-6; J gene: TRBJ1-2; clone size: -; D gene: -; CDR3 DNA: TGTGCCAGCAGCTTGGTAGCAGGGGCTATCTATGGCTACACCTTC; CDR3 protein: CASSLVAGAIYGYTF
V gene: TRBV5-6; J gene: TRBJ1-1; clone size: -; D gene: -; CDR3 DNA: TGTGCCAGCAGCTTGGTGGGGTCAGGGGCTTTCACTGAAGCTTTCTTT; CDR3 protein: CASSLVGSGAFTEAFF
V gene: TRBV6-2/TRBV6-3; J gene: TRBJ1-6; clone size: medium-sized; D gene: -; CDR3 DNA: TGTGCCAGCAGCCGGGGGTCGAATTCACCCCTCCACTTT; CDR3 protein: CASSRGSNSPLHF
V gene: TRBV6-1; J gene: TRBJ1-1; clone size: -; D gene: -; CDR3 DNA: TGTGCCAGCAGCCCCATGGGGGCGGGGGGGAACACTGAAGCTTTCTTT; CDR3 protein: CASSPMGAGGNTEAFF
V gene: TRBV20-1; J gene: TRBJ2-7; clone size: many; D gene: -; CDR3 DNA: TGCAGTGCACCCTCGCCTCCGGGCCGAGGATCCTACGAGCAGTACTTC; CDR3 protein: CSAPSPPGRGSYEQYF
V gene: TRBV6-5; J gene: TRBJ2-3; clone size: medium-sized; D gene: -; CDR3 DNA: TGTGCCAGCAGTTATTCCAGGCCATCTAGCACAGATACGCAGTATTTT; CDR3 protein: CASSYSRPSSTDTQYF
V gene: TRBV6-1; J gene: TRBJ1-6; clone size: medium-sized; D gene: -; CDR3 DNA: TGTGCCAGCAGTGAGTCGACATCATTAAATTCACCCCTCCACTTT; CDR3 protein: CASSESTSLNSPLHF
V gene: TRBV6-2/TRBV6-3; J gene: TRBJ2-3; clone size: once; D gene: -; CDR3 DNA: -; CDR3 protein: CASSRDFYGYTFGSGTYSTQYF
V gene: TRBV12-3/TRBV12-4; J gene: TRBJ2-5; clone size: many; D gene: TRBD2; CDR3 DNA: TGTGCCAGCAGTCCTAGCGGGGGCGGGACCCAGTACTTC; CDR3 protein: CASSPSGGGTQYF
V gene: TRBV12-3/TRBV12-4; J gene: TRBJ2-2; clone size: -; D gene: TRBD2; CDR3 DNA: TGTGCCAGCACGCGGGGGGTGAACACCGGGGAGCTGTTTTTT; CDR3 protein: CASTRGVNTGELFF
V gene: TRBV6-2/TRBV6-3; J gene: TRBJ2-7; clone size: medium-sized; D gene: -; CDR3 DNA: TGTGCCAGCAGTTACTCGGCGCAGGCAAACGAGCAGTACTTC; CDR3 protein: CASSYSAQANEQYF
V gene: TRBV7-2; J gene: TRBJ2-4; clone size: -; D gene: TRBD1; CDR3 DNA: TGTGCCAGCAGCTTAATCGGGACAGGGGATCGCAACATTCAGTACTTC; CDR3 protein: CASSLIGTGDRNIQYF
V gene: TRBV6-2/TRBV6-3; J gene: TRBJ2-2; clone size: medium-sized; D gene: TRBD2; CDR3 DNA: TGTGCCAGCAGTTACGCCGGGCCACTAGCGGGGGTCGCGAACACCGGGGAGCTGTTTTTT; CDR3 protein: CASSYAGPLAGVANTGELFF
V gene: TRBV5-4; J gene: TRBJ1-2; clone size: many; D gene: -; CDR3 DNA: TGTGCCAGCAGCCCCGGACGGACTTCTAACTATGGCTACACCTTC; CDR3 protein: CASSPGRTSNYGYTF
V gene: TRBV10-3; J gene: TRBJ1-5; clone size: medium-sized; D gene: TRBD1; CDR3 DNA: TGTGCCATCAGTGAGTCAGGACAGGGGAATCAGCCCCAGCATTTT; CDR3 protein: CAISESGQGNQPQHF
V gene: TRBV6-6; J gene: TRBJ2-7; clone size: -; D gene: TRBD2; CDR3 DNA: TGTGCCAGCAGTTACGGGGGTAATAGCGGGGGCTACGAGCAGTACTTC; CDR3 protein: CASSYGGNSGGYEQYF
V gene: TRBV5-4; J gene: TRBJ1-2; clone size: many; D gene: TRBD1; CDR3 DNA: TGTGCCAGCAGCCGCGAGAGGGAGGGGGCGCAGGGCTACACCTTC; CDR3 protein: CASSREREGAQGYTF
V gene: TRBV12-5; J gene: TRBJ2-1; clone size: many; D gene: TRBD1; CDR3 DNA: TGTGCTAGTGGTCCACCTACAGGGGGCTACAATGAGCAGTTCTTC; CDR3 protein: CASGPPTGGYNEQFF
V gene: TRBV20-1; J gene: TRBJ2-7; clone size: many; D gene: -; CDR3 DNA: TGCAGTGCTAGAGGGGGGGATGGGGTCTCCTACGAGCAGTACTTC; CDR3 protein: CSARGGDGVSYEQYF
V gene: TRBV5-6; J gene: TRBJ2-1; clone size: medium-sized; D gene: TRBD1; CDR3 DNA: TGTGCCAGCAGCTTGTCGACAGGGCCCCAGCTCTTC; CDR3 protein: CASSLSTGPQLF
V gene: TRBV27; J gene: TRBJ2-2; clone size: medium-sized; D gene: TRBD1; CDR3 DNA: TGTGCCAGCAGTTCCGGGACAGGACTCGGGGAGCTGTTTTTT; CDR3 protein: CASSSGTGLGELFF
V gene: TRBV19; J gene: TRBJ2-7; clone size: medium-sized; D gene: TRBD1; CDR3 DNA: TGTGCCAGTAGTAGCCGGACAGGGGAGGTTTGGGAGCAGTACTTC; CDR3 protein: CASSSRTGEVWEQYF
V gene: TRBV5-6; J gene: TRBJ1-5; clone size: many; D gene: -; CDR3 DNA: TGTGCCAGCAGCTTCCGGGGGAACAATCAGCCCCAGCATTTT; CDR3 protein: CASSFRGNNQPQHF
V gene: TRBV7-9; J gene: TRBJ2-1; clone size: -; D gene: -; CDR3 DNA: TGTGCCAGCAGCCCCCCAGTGACTACCAGCGAGCATTACAATGAGCAGTTCTTC; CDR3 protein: CASSPPVTTSEHYNEQFF